The rows below give T cell receptor beta chains drawn from one sample of a study of CD4+ T cells in melanoma. The repertoire was sequenced with immunoSEQ multiplex PCR; TCRdb's copy has only in-frame clones and lacks some. The data show roughly 110,000 clones, with around 92% seen just once and roughly 3.1% held by the top ten. Sequenced material: peripheral blood. Source of these receptors: a human donor with melanoma. The CDR3 runs from the conserved cysteine through the conserved F or W. D genes are given only for firm matches. Clone size is not always given. Where it is, it says once, few, many or a class for expanded clones.

v_gene	abundance	d_gene	j_gene	CDR3nt	CDR3aa
TRBV19	NA	TRBD1	TRBJ1-2	TGTGCCAGTAGTCCAAGGACAGGTTTTGGCTACACCTTC	CASSPRTGFGYTF
TRBV25-1	NA	NA	TRBJ1-2	TGTGCCAGCAGTGGCGGACAGATAACTATGGGCTACACCTTC	CASSGGQITMGYTF
TRBV6-1	NA	TRBD2	TRBJ2-1	TGTGCCAGCAGTGGACTAGCGGGACTGGCCCATGAGCAGTTCTTC	CASSGLAGLAHEQFF
TRBV7-3	NA	NA	TRBJ2-3	TGTGCCAGCAGCTTAGCTTTGTCAGATACGCAGTATTTT	CASSLALSDTQYF
TRBV5-1	NA	NA	TRBJ2-5	TGCGCCAGCAGCTTGAGGGGACCTGGGCATGGGGAGACCCAGTACTTC	CASSLRGPGHGETQYF
TRBV18	NA	NA	TRBJ2-7	TGTGCCAGCTCACCCGGGACAATATACGAGCAGTACTTC	CASSPGTIYEQYF
TRBV19	NA	NA	TRBJ1-5	TGTGCCAGTAGTATTCTAGGGGGAAATCAGCCCCAGCATTTT	CASSILGGNQPQHF
TRBV29-1	NA	TRBD2	TRBJ2-3	TGCAGCGGGCTAGCGGCTAGCACAGATACGCAGTATTTT	CSGLAASTDTQYF
TRBV9	NA	NA	TRBJ2-3	TGTGCCAGCAGCGTCAGACAGACCTATAGCACAGATACGCAGTATTTT	CASSVRQTYSTDTQYF
TRBV18	NA	TRBD1	TRBJ2-1	TGTGCCAGCTCACGAGACAGGGGGAGGTACAATGAGCAGTTCTTC	CASSRDRGRYNEQFF
TRBV28	NA	NA	TRBJ2-1	TGTGCCAGCAGTTTACGGGCCTGGCAGTTCTTC	CASSLRAWQFF
TRBV6-1	NA	TRBD2	TRBJ2-1	TGTGCCAGCAGTGAAAGGAGTAGACTAGCGGACAATGAGCAGTTCTTC	CASSERSRLADNEQFF
TRBV9	once	TRBD1	TRBJ2-3	TGTGCCAGCACGGGACAGAACACAGATACGCAGTATTTT	CASTGQNTDTQYF
TRBV28	NA	TRBD1	TRBJ2-7	TGTGCCAGCAGTATCCCGACAGGGGGCCCCTCCTACGAGCAGTACTTC	CASSIPTGGPSYEQYF
TRBV28	NA	TRBD1	TRBJ2-7	TGTGCCAGCAGTTTACCCAGGGGGCGTAGGTTTATCTGGGCCTACGAGCAGTACTTC	CASSLPRGRRFIWAYEQYF
TRBV10-3	NA	NA	TRBJ2-3	TGTGCCATCAGTGCTTCTCAGGGGACGGCAGATACGCAGTATTTT	CAISASQGTADTQYF
TRBV7-3	NA	NA	TRBJ2-7	TGTGCCAGCAGCTTCCCCCCATCCCGGGACGTCGGAGTTGCCTACGAGCAGTACTTC	CASSFPPSRDVGVAYEQYF
TRBV5-6	NA	TRBD2	TRBJ2-3	TGTGCCAGCAGCCCCGTAGCGGGGGGAACGCAGTATTTT	CASSPVAGGTQYF
TRBV4-2	NA	TRBD2	TRBJ2-7	TGTGCCAGCAGCCAAGGACTAGCGGGAGAGAAGGCCTACGAGCAGTACTTC	CASSQGLAGEKAYEQYF
TRBV20-1	once	NA	TRBJ2-1	TGCAGTGCTAGCTGGGAGAATGAGCAGTTCTTC	CSASWENEQFF
TRBV6-5	NA	NA	TRBJ2-7	TGTGCCAGCAGTTACTCGGACAGTCCCACCTACGAGCAGTACTTC	CASSYSDSPTYEQYF
TRBV6-1	NA	NA	TRBJ2-7	TGTGCCAGCAGTGCCACCTTAGCGTCCCACGAGCAGTACTTC	CASSATLASHEQYF
TRBV29-1	NA	TRBD1	TRBJ1-1	TGCAGCGGTGCGACAGGGGGATGGTCGGTCGCTTTCTTT	CSGATGGWSVAFF
TRBV7-6	NA	NA	TRBJ2-5	TGTGCCAGCAGCGGCTGGGGGGAGCCCCAAGAGACCCAGTACTTC	CASSGWGEPQETQYF
TRBV15	NA	NA	TRBJ2-2	TGTGCCACCAGCAGGGAACCAAAGAACACCGGGGAGCTGTTTTTT	CATSREPKNTGELFF
TRBV2	NA	NA	TRBJ2-1	TGTGCCAGCAGGCCGGACAGTGGGGGCCATGAGCAGTTCTTC	CASRPDSGGHEQFF
TRBV5-4	NA	NA	TRBJ2-6	TGTGCCAGCTTCCCCCCAGGCGGGGGCCTCTCTGGGGCCAACGTCCTGACTTTC	CASFPPGGGLSGANVLTF
TRBV7-2	NA	NA	TRBJ2-3	TGTGCCAGCAGCTCGCCCGGTCTGCCTAGCACAGATACGCAGTATTTT	CASSSPGLPSTDTQYF
TRBV5-1	NA	TRBD2	TRBJ2-5	TGCGCCAGCAGCGACGGACTAGCGGGGGGGCAAGAGACCCAGTACTTC	CASSDGLAGGQETQYF
TRBV2	NA	NA	TRBJ2-3	TGTGCCAGCTGGAGAGGGGGTTACAGCACAGATACGCAGTATTTT	CASWRGGYSTDTQYF
TRBV19	NA	NA	TRBJ2-4	TGTGCCAGTAGTGAGGGTTGGGTAGCCAAAAACATTCAGTACTTC	CASSEGWVAKNIQYF
TRBV6-7	NA	NA	TRBJ2-7	TGTGCCAGCAGTTACTCGAGGGGTGCGTCCTACGAGCAGTACTTC	CASSYSRGASYEQYF
TRBV28	NA	NA	TRBJ1-5	TGTGCCAGCAGGCGGGGGGGAAATCAGCCCCAGCATTTT	CASRRGGNQPQHF
TRBV29-1	NA	NA	TRBJ1-1	TGCAGCGGATGGGTTACTGAAGCTTTCTTT	CSGWVTEAFF
TRBV11-2	NA	NA	TRBJ2-7	TGTGCCAGCAGCTCGTACCGGGACCGGACCTACGAGCAGTACTTC	CASSSYRDRTYEQYF
TRBV9	NA	NA	TRBJ1-1	TGTGCCAGCAGCGTAACTGAGGGCTCGCCAGGCACTGAAGCTTTCTTT	CASSVTEGSPGTEAFF
TRBV6-4	NA	TRBD1	TRBJ2-1	TGTGCCAGCAGTGACTCGGCAGGACAGGGCTACAATGAGCAGTTCTTC	CASSDSAGQGYNEQFF